The T cell receptor (beta chain) under discussion was sequenced for a study of technical replicates of blood from four donors. The ends were cut back, 2 bases at V and 2 bases at J, with 9 bases in the middle. The CDR3 extends over 15 amino acids. Per germline, CDR1 KGHSH and CDR2 LQKENI. Generated by immunoSEQ multiplex PCR, the TCRdb table keeps only in-frame clones and is missing some. The sample yields approximately 79,000 clones, approximately 96% seen once. This TCR was sampled from a human donor in good health. The chain recombines TRBV18 with TRBJ2-2, with D perhaps matching TRBD1 (6 bases). The sample was T cells isolated from PBMCs. CDR3 DNA sequence: TGTGCCAGCTCACCAGAGGGGGTAAACACCGGGGAGCTGTTTTTT. It specifies CASSPEGVNTGELFF.